This entry lists 11 T cell receptor beta chains sequenced from one sample in a study of regulatory T cells in long-lasting Graves disease. As for time point: persistent/refractory GD, antithyroid drugs over 5 years with positive TRAb. PBMC-extracted RNA yielded the TCR library. Construction of the TCR beta libraries employed iRepertoire HTBI primers in conjunction with Arm-PCR of CDR3 regions. MiXCR, run by TCRdb on the multiplex PCR reads, gives a single entry per CDR3 protein. The sample lists 650,000 to 700,000 distinct CDR3 sequences, around 30% seen once, with about two fifths in the top ten. The starting material was peripheral blood mononuclear cells (PBMCs), obtained when the disease was refractory, from a patient treated with antithyroid drugs. The receptors shown here come from a female donor with Graves disease.

This clonotype was observed a few times. The genes are TRBV11-2 and TRBJ2-1; D is undetermined. The length of the CDR3 is 14 residues. V lost 0 bases to trimming and J lost 8 bases, with 11 bases between them. The germline V gene encodes CDR1 SGHAT and CDR2 FQNNGV. CDR3 sequence (DNA): TGTGCCAGCAGCTTAGATCTCTACCTCGATGAGCAGTTCTTC. Its protein product is CASSLDLYLDEQFF.

The rearrangement uses TRBV30 and TRBJ1-5, with D possibly being TRBD1 (6 bases). CDR3 length equals 13 residues. CDR1 GTSNPN and CDR2 SVGIG come from the germline V gene (reference sequence). Trimming removed 1 base at V and 5 bases at J, with 9 bases between. CDR3 in amino acids: CAWSAGGDQPQHF. The CDR3 DNA reads as TGTGCCTGGAGTGCTGGGGGCGATCAGCCCCAGCATTTT.

The count of this clonotype is one. V is TRBV9 and J is TRBJ1-1; unclear D gene. Looked up from germline, CDR1 is SGDLS and CDR2 is YYNGEE. The CDR3 length is 13 residues. V gave up 0 bases and J gave up 4 bases, with 7 bases separating them. The CDR3 bases are TGTGCCAGCAGCGTAGGGAGACGCACTGAAGCTTTCTTT. Protein: CASSVGRRTEAFF.

This clonotype was seen ten or more times. This sequence joins TRBV5-4 and TRBJ2-5; tentative D call: TRBD1 (6 bases). V was shortened by 0 bases and J by 10 bases, with 19 bases between the two germline ends. In germline, CDR1 is SGHNT, CDR2 YYREEE (reference sequence). This CDR3 comprises 15 residues. The CDR3 region has the DNA TGTGCCAGCAGCTTGGAAGGACAGTTATACAGAGACCAGTACTTC. Amino acids: CASSLEGQLYRDQYF.

Ten or more counts support this clonotype. The V and J genes are TRBV2 and TRBJ1-2; D is perhaps TRBD1 (6 bases). V dropped 4 bases and J dropped 0 bases, with 18 bases sitting between them. CDR3 length: 17 amino acids. Germline CDR1 and CDR2: SNHLY and FYNNEI. The CDR3 protein is CASSGNTGPTANYGYTF. CDR3 sequence (DNA): TGTGCCAGCAGTGGAAATACAGGGCCCACAGCTAACTATGGCTACACCTTC.

This clonotype was observed a few times. The J gene is TRBJ1-1, the V gene TRBV6-2 or TRBV6-3; unclear D gene. There are 16 residues in the CDR3. The germline gives CDR1 MNHEY, CDR2 SVGEGT. V lost 0 bases to trimming and J lost 4 bases, with 15 bases between them. This CDR3 is CASSYSERSGGTEAFF. DNA for the CDR3: TGTGCCAGCAGTTACTCCGAACGGTCCGGCGGCACTGAAGCTTTCTTT.

This clonotype was seen a few times. The gene calls are TRBV7-2 and TRBJ1-6, with TRBD1 as a possible D gene (6 bases). The CDR3 totals 14 residues. Germline V gene sequence: CDR1 SGHTA, CDR2 FQGNSA. V was cut by 5 bases and J by 6 bases, with 11 bases left in between. Here the CDR3 DNA reads TGTGCCAGCAGCGTTACAGGGAGTAATTCACCCCTCCACTTT. Its protein is CASSVTGSNSPLHF.

As regards this clonotype: This could be a read error, since a much larger clone is one nucleotide away. The rearrangement uses TRBV2 and TRBJ2-1, with D tentatively TRBD2 (6 bases). Germline V CDR1 and CDR2: SNHLY, FYNNEI. The CDR3 sequence is 18 residues long. CDR3 nucleotides: TGTGCCGGCAGGTTCGGACAAGGGCGGGGTACCTCCTACAATGAGCAGTTCTTC. Translation gives CAGRFGQGRGTSYNEQFF.

This clonotype was counted a few times. The rearrangement uses TRBV7-9 and TRBJ1-2, with D possibly matching TRBD1 (6 bases). Trimming shortened V by 3 bases and J by 4 bases, and 15 bases separated the two germline ends. Germline values: CDR1 SEHNR, CDR2 FQNEAQ (reference sequence). The length of the CDR3 is 15 residues. The DNA of the CDR3 is TGTGCCAGCAGCTTCCGGACAGACCCTGGCTATGGCTACACCTTC. Protein product: CASSFRTDPGYGYTF.

Comment on this clonotype: A single base separates this from a much larger clone, so it may be a read error. The chain joins TRBV11-2 to TRBJ2-5; TRBD2 agrees at 12 bases. This CDR3 has 17 residues. The germline V gene encodes CDR1 SGHAT and CDR2 FQNNGV. The CDR3 DNA reads as TGTGTCAGCAGCTCTAGTCCAAGACTAGCGGGAGAAGAGACCCAGTACTTC. Protein product: CVSSSSPRLAGEETQYF.

This chain connects TRBV28 to TRBJ2-3, with 9 bases fitting TRBD2. Germline assignment: CDR1 MDHEN and CDR2 SYDVKM. The CDR3 totals 16 residues. V trimming: 6 bases; J trimming: 3 bases; junction bases outside the gene matches: 10. CDR3 region: CASSLEVSGRTDTQYF. CDR3 DNA: TGTGCCAGCAGCTTGGAGGTTAGCGGGAGAACAGATACGCAGTATTTT.